The 14 T cell receptor beta chains below come from one sample, sequenced in a study of blood T cell repertoires in COVID-19. Sequencing used immunoSEQ multiplex PCR; TCRdb keeps in-frame clones, though not all of them. Of about 36,000 clones listed, about 90% were seen once; the top ten hold 25% to 30%. Sequenced sample: peripheral blood. The receptors were sampled from a man in his 60s with active or convalescent COVID-19.

This clone was detected once. The chain recombines TRBV5-1 with TRBJ2-3; tentatively, D is TRBD2 (6 bases). The CDR3 runs 13 residues. The germline CDR1 and CDR2 sequences are SGHRS and YFSETQ. The V end lost 3 bases, the J end lost 5 bases, and 10 bases lay between the germline ends. This CDR3 is CASSSPGLDTQYF. The DNA of the CDR3 is TGCGCCAGCAGCTCCCCGGGACTAGATACGCAGTATTTT.

This sequence joins TRBV5-1 and TRBJ2-1, with 9 nucleotides matching TRBD2. Trimming removed 4 bases from V and 1 base from J; junction bases left unmatched: 3. Germline V CDR1 and CDR2: SGHRS, YFSETQ. This CDR3 has 15 residues. The CDR3 nucleotides are TGCGCCAGCAGCGTGACTAGCGGTTCCTACAATGAGCAGTTCTTC. It codes for CASSVTSGSYNEQFF.

For this clone: The junction differs from germline at one of its ends, possibly a read error. This sequence joins TRBV2 and TRBJ2-1, with 9 bases fitting TRBD2. Looked up from germline, CDR1 is SNHLY and CDR2 is FYNNEI. The CDR3 has 13 residues. The CDR3 loop reads CASSAATSGGGIF. The CDR3 DNA is TGTGCCAGCAGTGCAGCGACTAGCGGCGGGGGGATCTTC.

The gene calls are TRBV19 and TRBJ1-2; TRBD1 matches at 11 bases. Germline V gene data show CDR1 as LNHDA and CDR2 as SQIVND (reference sequence). V lost 6 bases to trimming and J lost 6 bases; unmatched junction nucleotides: 6. This CDR3 spans 14 amino acids. CDR3 amino acids: CASSTGQGAHGYTF. CDR3 bases: TGTGCCAGTAGCACAGGACAGGGGGCGCATGGCTACACCTTC. Full variable domain (missing parts from reference TRBV19 and TRBJ1-2): DGGITQSPKYLFRKEGQNVTLSCEQNLNHDAMYWYRQDPGQGLRLIYYSQIVNDFQKGDIAEGYSVSREKKESFPLTVTSAQKNPTAFYLCASSTGQGAHGYTFGSGTRLTVV.

The chain links TRBV19 to TRBJ2-7; 7 bases line up with TRBD1. Germline CDR1 is LNHDA and CDR2 is SQIVND (reference sequence). The CDR3 is made up of 15 amino acids. V gave up 3 bases and J gave up 4 bases; unmatched junction bases: 9. The CDR3 coding sequence is TGTGCCAGTAGTATGGGTACGACAGGGTGGTACGAGCAGTACTTC. Its protein is CASSMGTTGWYEQYF.

This chain connects TRBV3-1 (or the pseudogene TRBV3-2) to TRBJ2-1, with 11 nucleotides matching TRBD2. Germline V gives CDR1 LGHDT, CDR2 YNNKEL (reference sequence). The CDR3 has 16 amino acids. Trimming cost V 6 bases and J 5 bases; bases outside gene matches: 9. CDR3 sequence: CASSVSGRAANNEQFF. As DNA, the CDR3 is TGTGCCAGCAGTGTTAGCGGGAGGGCCGCCAACAATGAGCAGTTCTTC.

This clone was counted once. The chain joins TRBV11-2 to TRBJ2-3; D unresolved. Per germline, CDR1 SGHAT and CDR2 FQNNGV. The CDR3 is made up of 12 amino acids. V was shortened by 3 bases and J by 2 bases, with 3 bases between the two germline ends. CDR3 DNA: TGTGCCAGCAGCTTCTACACAGATACGCAGTATTTT. This sequence encodes CASSFYTDTQYF.

This chain uses TRBV3-1 (or the pseudogene TRBV3-2) with TRBJ2-1; 10 bases map to TRBD2. This CDR3 spans 15 amino acids. V was pared by 0 bases and J by 8 bases, with 4 bases of the junction left unmatched. From germline, CDR1 is LGHDT and CDR2 YNNKEL (reference sequence). For the CDR3, the DNA is TGTGCCAGCAGCCAAGAACTAGCGGGATCAGATGAGCAGTTCTTC. This encodes CASSQELAGSDEQFF.

The J gene is TRBJ2-2, the V gene TRBV4-2; TRBD2 is a possible D gene (6 bases). Trimming shortened V by 7 bases and J by 0 bases, and 12 bases separated the two germline ends. This CDR3 is 15 amino acids long. In germline, CDR1 is LGHNA, CDR2 YNFKEQ. The CDR3 loop reads CASTLQRANTGELFF. CDR3 nucleotide sequence: TGTGCCAGCACTCTCCAGCGGGCGAACACCGGGGAGCTGTTTTTT.

J is TRBJ2-1 and V is TRBV28, with a possible D match to TRBD1 (7 bases). CDR3 length: 20 residues. The V gene lost 3 bases and the J gene lost 4 bases, with 28 bases spanning the gap. CDR1 is MDHEN and CDR2 is SYDVKM in the germline V gene. The DNA for the CDR3 is TGTGCCAGCAGTTTCTTCTCCGGCGGGACAGTGAAAAGGATTTACAATGAGCAGTTCTTC. Its translation: CASSFFSGGTVKRIYNEQFF.

The CDR3 here is CASSLVLAGVPEQYF. DNA of the CDR3: TGTGCCAGCAGCTTAGTCCTAGCGGGAGTCCCCGAGCAGTACTTC. The chain combines TRBV7-8 with TRBJ2-7, with 10 bases aligning to TRBD2. The J segment lost 6 bases and the V segment lost 1 base, leaving 6 bases of the junction unmatched. From germline, CDR1 is SGHVS and CDR2 FQNEAQ. This CDR3 is built from 15 residues.

This clone appeared once. The V and J genes are TRBV10-3 and TRBJ1-6; 7 nucleotides line up with TRBD1. The ends lost 4 bases at V and 6 bases at J; junction bases unmatched: 6. The CDR3 length is 15 residues. CDR1 is ENHRY, CDR2 SYGVKD, per germline. The CDR3 is CAISGQGVSNSPLHF. As DNA, the CDR3 is TGTGCCATCAGTGGGCAGGGGGTTAGTAATTCACCCCTCCACTTT.

The V gene is TRBV28, the J gene TRBJ2-7; 7 bases agree with TRBD2. This CDR3 has 14 amino acids. CDR1 is MDHEN and CDR2 is SYDVKM in the germline V gene. Germline trimming cut 6 bases from V and 2 bases from J; bases unmatched to any gene: 7. CDR3 nucleotides: TGTGCCAGCAGAAGTGAGCGGGACCCCTACGAGCAGTACTTC. Residues: CASRSERDPYEQYF.

The chain uses TRBV29-1 and TRBJ1-1, with D possibly matching TRBD1 (6 bases). This CDR3 has 13 residues. From germline, CDR1 is SQVTM and CDR2 ANQGSEA. Trimming left V 5 bases short and J 3 bases short, with 13 bases between. The CDR3 DNA follows: TGCAGCGTTCAACAGGGATTAGACACTGAAGCTTTCTTT. Translation: CSVQQGLDTEAFF.